This T cell receptor beta chain was captured by sequencing in a study of blood T cells in healthy people across ages. Next came a second PCR, run for about 7 to 12 cycles, which used a sample-barcoded 5' primer along with a J-beta primer mix. TCRdb itself ran the 5' RACE reads through MiXCR, one entry per CDR3 protein. The sample records more than 1,400,000 distinct CDR3 sequences, 42% being singletons. CDR1 and CDR2 from the germline V gene are MNHEY and SVGAGI. The V segment lost 2 bases and the J segment 2 bases; nucleotides outside the gene matches: 3. The CDR3 runs 15 residues. Study results and limitations: The lack of PBMC sorting stopped any conclusive naive versus antigen-experienced comparison. Both higher diversity and more naive CD4+ cells marked long-lived donors when set against aged donors.

As to this clonotype: The antigen is undetermined.

Healthy Caucasian individuals from Russia aged about 6 to 95 served as donors. Total RNA, at least 6 micrograms per sample, came from PBMCs. The source is a woman aged 18-29 years in good health. The chain carries TRBV6-5 and TRBJ2-3; 8 bases match TRBD2. Sequencing was carried out using blood. Here the CDR3 DNA reads TGTGCCAGCAGTTACGCACTAGCGGCCACAGATACGCAGTATTTT. Translating it yields CASSYALAATDTQYF.